The clone carrying this TCR beta chain was counted at least ten times. Time point specified: newly diagnosed GD, antithyroid drugs for less than 3 months. PBMC-extracted RNA yielded the TCR library. The sample originates from a study of regulatory T cells in long-lasting Graves disease. V lost 1 base to trimming and J lost 7 bases, with 13 bases between them. Germline V gene lookup returns CDR1 SNHLY and CDR2 FYNNEI. The CDR3 has 15 residues. Construction of TCR beta libraries relied on iRepertoire HTBI primers and on Arm-PCR targeting CDR3 regions. From the multiplex PCR reads, TCRdb called clonotypes with MiXCR, one entry per CDR3 protein. The sample carries approximately 390,000 distinct CDR3 sequences, 15% to 20% recorded once. The data also belong to a second study, concerning T cells in Graves' hyperthyroidism and ophthalmopathy.

The sample in question was peripheral blood mononuclear cells (PBMCs), obtained at new diagnosis, from a patient treated with antithyroid drugs. The sequence derives from a woman between 18 and 29 years old with Graves disease. The rearrangement links TRBV2 to TRBJ1-4; no clear D. The CDR3 is CASSEGRTNGEKLFF. CDR3 sequence (DNA): TGTGCCAGCAGTGAAGGAAGAACCAATGGTGAAAAACTGTTTTTT.